Detailed here is one T cell receptor beta chain. A few counts support this clonotype. Its target antigen remains unknown. The input lacks base qualities; no much larger clone sits a single base away. From the germline V gene, CDR1 is SGHRS and CDR2 is YFSETQ. From its cysteine to its phenylalanine, the CDR3 spans 16 amino acids. The read is trimmed to its CDR3 DNA, 48 bases read in frame from base 1. V is cut back by 2 bases and J by 1 base, with 5 bases in the junction unmatched. The sample is drawn from a study of T cell repertoires in cytomegalovirus infection (dated by TCRdb to the late 2010s). Background on the whole study: Recently identified HLA-C-restricted CMV epitopes, whose presentation resists viral immunomodulation, were targeted by peptide stimulations together with well-studied HLA-B-restricted epitopes. Because public TCR beta signatures pointed to carriage of CMV infection together with the matching HLA type, the HLA type of each donor mattered for the analysis.

Results and caveats for the whole study, not just this receptor: In both this cohort and an independent cohort of 350 or so donors, the cumulative frequency of public TCR beta family members distinguished carriers of CMV infection plus the relevant HLA type. The ex vivo response was dominated by HLA-C-restricted CMV-specific TCR beta clonotypes, which also provided the single most frequent clonotype in two of eight donors.

The label giving this sample's treatment or condition can be read as: in vitro stimulation with specific CMV peptide epitopes to enrich CMV-specific T cells. The listed sequencing device is Illumina HiSeq 1500. In-frame beta chains were kept once TCRdb had trimmed the public reads at Q25 with fastp and called clones with MiXCR. Each CDR3 protein appears once, grouped with its most common genes and DNA. This sample gives roughly 160,000 distinct CDR3 sequences in total; about a fifth of them show up just once. 20% to 30% of the sample lies in the top ten. Sequences were derived from CD8+ T cells from cultured PBMCs, sampled from culture after CMV antigen stimulation. The chain joins TRBV5-1 to TRBJ2-5; a stretch of 10 junction bases matches TRBD2. The origin of this receptor is a human donor in good health (CMV status not recorded). Some clones in this sample may be carry-over from other donors' samples. The CDR3 protein sequence reads: CASSLWASGGQETQYF. The bases read TGCGCCAGCAGCTTATGGGCTAGCGGGGGCCAAGAGACCCAGTACTTC.